Below, 28 T cell receptor beta chains from the same sample are listed, as sequenced in a study of T cell changes during pregnancy in multiple sclerosis. The repertoire was sequenced with immunoSEQ multiplex PCR; TCRdb's copy has only in-frame clones and lacks some. The data hold 30,000 or so clones, with roughly nine tenths observed a single time. The starting material was CD8+ T cells from peripheral blood mononuclear cells, obtained in the second trimester of pregnancy. The source of these receptors is a female donor in good health, enrolled as a control in a pregnancy study.

The genes are TRBV6-1 and TRBJ1-3; D is possibly TRBD1 (5 bases). The CDR3 extends over 15 amino acids. Trimming removed 1 base from V and 1 base from J, with 8 bases in between. In germline, CDR1 is MNHNS, CDR2 SASEGT. CDR3 loop: CASSEEAGSGNTIYF. The CDR3, as DNA: TGTGCCAGCAGTGAAGAGGCAGGGTCTGGAAACACCATATATTTT.

The chain joins TRBV5-1 to TRBJ2-7; TRBD1 is a possible D gene (6 bases). Germline V lookup: CDR1 SGHRS, CDR2 YFSETQ. Deletions cut 4 bases from V and 4 bases from J, with 12 bases between. This CDR3 contains 13 residues. Written as DNA, the CDR3 is TGCGCCAGCAGCCCTGGACAGCCTTACGAGCAGTACTTC. It codes for CASSPGQPYEQYF.

This clone was detected only a few times. This sequence joins TRBV7-9 and TRBJ2-7; 7 bases are shared with TRBD1. V gave up 7 bases and J gave up 0 bases; unmatched junction bases: 6. The CDR3 totals 14 residues. Germline V gene sequence: CDR1 SEHNR, CDR2 FQNEAQ (reference sequence). This chain's CDR3 is CASIRDSYSYEQYF. The CDR3 DNA is TGTGCCAGCATACGGGACAGTTACTCCTACGAGCAGTACTTC.

The J gene is TRBJ1-1, the V gene TRBV18; 8 nucleotides align to TRBD1. The trim removed 5 bases at V and 2 bases at J, leaving 1 base unmatched. The CDR3 length is 13 residues. CDR1 KGHSH and CDR2 LQKENI come from the germline V gene. CDR3: CASSGQGNTEAFF. The DNA for the CDR3 is TGTGCCAGCTCAGGACAGGGTAACACTGAAGCTTTCTTT.

The chain couples TRBV14 to TRBJ1-5; D unclear. Trimming stripped 1 base from V and 10 bases from J, with 11 bases between. This CDR3 has 13 amino acids. CDR1 and CDR2 (germline): SGHDN, FVKESK. The CDR3 spells CASSQGLATPQHF. The CDR3 DNA reads as TGTGCCAGCAGCCAAGGATTAGCCACACCCCAGCATTTT.

The V call is TRBV30, the J call TRBJ2-3; tentative D call: TRBD1 (5 bases). The CDR3 is made up of 14 amino acids. V shed 7 bases and J shed 1 base, with 15 bases lying between them. CDR1 is GTSNPN, CDR2 SVGIG, per germline (reference sequence). The CDR3, as DNA: TGTGCCTTTCGACAGTCGACCCGCACAGATACGCAGTATTTT. Translating it yields CAFRQSTRTDTQYF. The full variable domain, rest sourced from reference TRBV30 and TRBJ2-3, is SQTIHQWPATLVQPVGSPLSLECTVEGTSNPNLYWYRQAAGRGLQLLFYSVGIGQISSEVPQNLSASRPQDRQFILSSKKLLLSDSGFYLCAFRQSTRTDTQYFGPGTRLTVL.

The V call is TRBV13, the J call TRBJ1-3; unclear D gene. The CDR3 consists of 16 residues. In germline, CDR1 is PRHDT, CDR2 FYEKMQ (reference sequence). V shed 5 bases and J shed 0 bases, with 14 bases lying between them. CDR3 amino acids: CASSPQNRISGNTIYF. The CDR3 coding sequence is TGTGCCAGCAGCCCCCAGAACAGAATCTCTGGAAACACCATATATTTT.

Here the CDR3 DNA reads TGTGCCAGCAGTCCACACACAGGGGGAGAGCAGTACTTC. It specifies CASSPHTGGEQYF. The J gene is TRBJ2-7, the V gene TRBV11-3, with 8 bases identical to TRBD1. The CDR3 loop spans 13 amino acids. J gave up 7 bases and V 6 bases, and 8 bases lay outside the gene matches. Germline V CDR1 and CDR2: SGHNT, YENEEA. The entire variable domain, with the rest obtained from reference TRBV11-3 and TRBJ2-7, is as follows: EAGVVQSPRYKIIEKKQPVAFWCNPISGHNTLYWYLQNLGQGPELLIRYENEEAVDDSQLPKDRFSAERLKGVDSTLKIQPAELGDSAVYLCASSPHTGGEQYFGPGTRLTVT.

The rearrangement joins TRBV7-9 to TRBJ1-2; tentatively, D is TRBD1 (6 bases). The CDR3 covers 16 residues. V gave up 0 bases and J gave up 0 bases, with 11 bases separating them. Germline V gene sequence: CDR1 SEHNR, CDR2 FQNEAQ (reference sequence). CDR3 nucleotide sequence: TGTGCCAGCAGCTTAGCCGGACAGATCGCTAACTATGGCTACACCTTC. The encoded protein is CASSLAGQIANYGYTF. The full variable domain, completed using reference TRBV7-9 and TRBJ1-2, is DTGVSQNPRHKITKRGQNVTFRCDPISEHNRLYWYRQTLGQGPEFLTYFQNEAQLEKSRLLSDRFSAERPKGSFSTLEIQRTEQGDSAMYLCASSLAGQIANYGYTFGSGTRLTVV.

The chain employs TRBV7-8 and TRBJ2-5; D is undetermined. Trimming left V 1 base short and J 5 bases short, with 8 bases between. In germline, CDR1 is SGHVS, CDR2 FQNEAQ. The CDR3 sequence is 13 residues long. In DNA, the CDR3 is TGTGCCAGCAGCTTAGGGTCTATGGAGACCCAGTACTTC. Translated: CASSLGSMETQYF.

This rearrangement joins TRBV7-9 to TRBJ2-7; TRBD1 is a possible D gene (6 bases). The V end lost 5 bases, the J end lost 0 bases, and 8 bases lay between the germline ends. The CDR3 sequence is 13 residues long. CDR1 is SEHNR, CDR2 FQNEAQ, per germline (reference sequence). The chain's CDR3 is CASSPGASYEQYF. CDR3 sequence (DNA): TGTGCCAGCAGCCCAGGGGCCTCCTACGAGCAGTACTTC.

This clone was counted a single time. The V and J genes are TRBV4-1 and TRBJ2-3, with TRBD2 matching over 11 bases. From germline, CDR1 is MGHRA and CDR2 YSYEKL. This CDR3 has 16 residues. The junction had 8 bases not matched to a gene; V was cut back by 6 bases and J by 3 bases. CDR3 DNA sequence: TGCGCCAGCAGGCATTTGACTAGCGGGGAGACAGATACGCAGTATTTT. The encoded protein is CASRHLTSGETDTQYF.

The rearrangement joins TRBV6-6 to TRBJ1-2; tentatively, D is TRBD1 (6 bases). Trimming left V 0 bases short and J 8 bases short, with 16 bases between. The CDR3 length is 15 residues. CDR1 is MNHNY, CDR2 SVGAGI, per germline (reference sequence). The CDR3 loop reads CASSYSTVGGAGYTF. In DNA, the CDR3 is TGTGCCAGCAGTTACTCGACGGTGGGGGGGGCCGGCTACACCTTC.

The chain recombines TRBV6-8 with TRBJ1-5, with a weak D call TRBD1 (6 bases). Trimming shortened V by 6 bases and J by 4 bases, and 13 bases separated the two germline ends. Germline-derived CDR1 and CDR2 are MNHGY and SAAAGT. The CDR3 runs to 14 residues. The CDR3 here is CASRPTQGNQPQHF. In nucleotides, the CDR3 is TGTGCCAGCAGGCCGACACAGGGAAATCAGCCCCAGCATTTT.

The chain carries TRBV27 and TRBJ1-2, with D perhaps TRBD1 (5 bases). The length of the CDR3 is 14 residues. Trimming removed 3 bases from V and 8 bases from J, with 16 bases in between. Per the germline V gene, CDR1 is MNHEY and CDR2 is SMNVEV (reference sequence). Here the CDR3 reads CASSFLGASGGYTF. CDR3 nucleotides: TGTGCCAGCAGTTTTCTAGGGGCCTCTGGCGGCTACACCTTC.

The chain links TRBV19 to TRBJ2-2, with TRBD1 matching over 7 bases. Germline-derived CDR1 and CDR2 are LNHDA and SQIVND (reference sequence). V lost 3 bases, J lost 2 bases, and 3 bases stayed unmatched. CDR3 length equals 15 residues. The CDR3 protein is CASSMWDSNTGELFF. The CDR3 nucleotides read TGTGCCAGTAGTATGTGGGACAGCAACACCGGGGAGCTGTTTTTT. The full variable domain, with the rest looked up from reference TRBV19 and TRBJ2-2, is DGGITQSPKYLFRKEGQNVTLSCEQNLNHDAMYWYRQDPGQGLRLIYYSQIVNDFQKGDIAEGYSVSREKKESFPLTVTSAQKNPTAFYLCASSMWDSNTGELFFGEGSRLTVL.

V is TRBV19 and J is TRBJ2-7; D is unclear. The germline gives CDR1 LNHDA, CDR2 SQIVND (reference sequence). CDR3 size: 12 residues. Trimming stripped 4 bases from V and 5 bases from J, with 9 bases between. The CDR3 region is CASSTRLNEQYF. CDR3 DNA sequence: TGTGCCAGTAGTACAAGACTTAACGAGCAGTACTTC.

The gene calls are TRBV6-4 and TRBJ2-3, with 14 bases identical to TRBD2. The CDR3 consists of 16 residues. With V trimmed by 6 bases and J by 5 bases, 7 bases remained unmatched. CDR1 is MRHNA, CDR2 SNTAGT, per germline. In nucleotides, the CDR3 is TGTGCCAGCAGCCCGACTAGCGGGGGGGCGAGAGATACGCAGTATTTT. It specifies CASSPTSGGARDTQYF.

V gene TRBV6-5 combines with J gene TRBJ1-2; 8 positions match TRBD1. The CDR3 contains 15 residues. Per the germline V gene, CDR1 is MNHEY and CDR2 is SVGAGI. V was pared by 7 bases and J by 6 bases, with 13 bases of the junction left unmatched. Here the CDR3 DNA reads TGTGCCAGCATACCTGCAGGGGGCGGCATCCATGGCTACACCTTC. Its protein is CASIPAGGGIHGYTF.

J is TRBJ2-7 and V is TRBV27; 12 bases map to TRBD1. CDR1 and CDR2 from the germline V gene are MNHEY and SMNVEV (reference sequence). The junction had 4 bases not matched to a gene; V was cut back by 5 bases and J by 5 bases. The CDR3 has 14 amino acids. The CDR3 here is CASSLGTGGNEQYF. CDR3 DNA sequence: TGTGCCAGCAGTCTTGGGACAGGGGGCAACGAGCAGTACTTC.

The chain joins TRBV9 to TRBJ2-7; no clear D. The CDR3 is made up of 12 amino acids. The V end was cut by 0 bases, the J end by 6 bases, with 7 bases between. Looked up from germline, CDR1 is SGDLS and CDR2 is YYNGEE. CDR3 loop: CASSVGAAEQYF. CDR3 nucleotides: TGTGCCAGCAGCGTAGGGGCAGCCGAGCAGTACTTC.

The chain couples TRBV29-1 to TRBJ1-1, with D possibly TRBD1 on 6 matching bases. This CDR3 comprises 13 residues. The germline CDR1 and CDR2 sequences are SQVTM and ANQGSEA. V was cut by 7 bases and J by 5 bases, with 17 bases left in between. CDR3 DNA: TGCAGCGCGGGGGAGGGGGGAAGGACTGAAGCTTTCTTT. Translating gives CSAGEGGRTEAFF.

This clone occurred once. The chain links TRBV27 to TRBJ1-5; 8 bases map to TRBD1. The germline CDR1 and CDR2 sequences are MNHEY and SMNVEV (reference sequence). This CDR3 has 17 residues. J gave up 1 base and V 4 bases, and 9 bases lay outside the gene matches. The CDR3 loop reads CASSSIQGVMSNQPQHF. CDR3 bases: TGTGCCAGCAGTTCAATACAGGGGGTGATGAGCAATCAGCCCCAGCATTTT.

The V gene is TRBV7-9, the J gene TRBJ1-4; TRBD1 might be the D (5 bases). Germline CDR1 and CDR2: SEHNR and FQNEAQ (reference sequence). V was cut by 10 bases and J by 2 bases, with 11 bases left in between. The CDR3 loop spans 13 amino acids. This CDR3 is CATAGRTNEKLFF. The CDR3 nucleotides read TGTGCCACCGCGGGGCGGACTAATGAAAAACTGTTTTTT.

The chain employs TRBV27 and TRBJ2-1; unclear D gene. This CDR3 is 14 amino acids long. Germline lookup yields CDR1 MNHEY and CDR2 SMNVEV (reference sequence). The germline V and J ends were trimmed by 1 base and 6 bases, with 10 bases remaining between them. The DNA of the CDR3 is TGTGCCAGCAGTTTATTAGCCGTGGGCAATGAGCAGTTCTTC. The encoded protein is CASSLLAVGNEQFF.

The chain employs TRBV19 and TRBJ1-1; TRBD1 matches 8 bases. Germline CDR1 and CDR2: LNHDA and SQIVND (reference sequence). The CDR3 contains 14 residues. J was trimmed by 11 bases and V by 0 bases; bases with no gene match: 8. CDR3 DNA sequence: TGTGCCAGTAGTATAGATCATCCAGGGGGCTCGGCTTTCTTT. This encodes CASSIDHPGGSAFF.

The chain recombines TRBV30 with TRBJ1-1, with no clear D. Germline CDR1 is GTSNPN and CDR2 is SVGIG (reference sequence). This CDR3 has 12 residues. V lost 4 bases and J 6 bases, leaving 12 bases between the germline ends. This chain's CDR3 is CAWTWALPEAFF. Written as DNA, the CDR3 is TGTGCCTGGACCTGGGCGCTCCCTGAAGCTTTCTTT.

This chain uses TRBV4-3 with TRBJ2-1; the D gene is possibly TRBD2 (7 bases). CDR3 length: 17 residues. Trimming stripped 0 bases from V and 0 bases from J, with 12 bases between. The germline V gene has CDR1 LGHNA and CDR2 YSLEER. The DNA for the CDR3 is TGCGCCAGCAGCCAAGATGAGGGGGGGAGCTCCTACAATGAGCAGTTCTTC. It codes for CASSQDEGGSSYNEQFF.